The sample holds many counts of the clone carrying this TCR beta chain. V lost 5 bases, J lost 2 bases, and 12 bases lay in between. In germline, CDR1 is SGHAT, CDR2 FQNNGV. This CDR3 contains 14 residues. These data come from a study of regulatory T cells in long-lasting Graves disease. iRepertoire HTBI primers and Arm-PCR of CDR3 regions built TCR beta libraries. Each CDR3 protein is one row after TCRdb ran MiXCR on the multiplex PCR reads. The sample lists approximately 470,000 distinct CDR3 sequences; 15% to 20% were seen once. This sample's time point: newly diagnosed GD, antithyroid drugs for less than 3 months. After RNA was extracted from PBMCs, the TCR library was made from it. The sample was also reused in another study, on T cells in Graves' hyperthyroidism and ophthalmopathy.

This receptor was taken from a man in his forties or fifties with Graves disease. The chain carries TRBV11-2 and TRBJ2-5; D is possibly TRBD2 (5 bases). The sequences come from peripheral blood mononuclear cells (PBMCs), collected at new diagnosis, from a patient treated with antithyroid drugs. CDR3 sequence: CASSKQDYQETQYF. The CDR3 nucleotides are TGTGCCAGCAGCAAACAAGACTATCAAGAGACCCAGTACTTC.